Listed below are T cell receptor beta chains from one sample, sequenced in a study of T cells after yellow fever vaccination. TCRdb processed the 5' RACE reads anew with MiXCR; each CDR3 protein has one entry. The sample gives 350,000 to 550,000 distinct CDR3 sequences, around a sixth of which show up once; 18% is in the top ten. The source material was PBMCs, sampled before the yellow fever booster vaccination. The source is a man younger than 35 who received the YFV17D yellow fever vaccine. CDR3s include the opening cysteine and the closing phenylalanine or tryptophan. A D gene is named only where the DNA matches it firmly. Size tells how often a clone was seen (once, few, many) or the class of an expanded clone, and some rows leave it out.

few | . | 15 | TRBJ2-2 | TRBV3-1 | CASSQGTENTGELFF | TGTGCCAGCAGCCAAGGGACAGAAAACACCGGGGAGCTGTTTTTT
many | . | 13 | TRBJ2-7 | TRBV6-5 | CASSYSSSYEQYF | TGTGCCAGCAGTTACTCGAGTTCCTACGAGCAGTACTTC
few | . | 15 | TRBJ1-6 | TRBV7-2 | CASSLGRQEDSPLHF | TGTGCCAGCAGCTTAGGTCGCCAGGAGGATTCACCCCTCCACTTT
few | . | 14 | TRBJ1-5 | TRBV25-1 | CASSEGAGDQPQHF | TGTGCCAGCAGTGAAGGGGCGGGCGATCAGCCCCAGCATTTT
many | . | 14 | TRBJ2-3 | TRBV4-3 | CASSQDGTTDTQYF | TGCGCCAGCAGCCAAGACGGCACCACAGATACGCAGTATTTT
. | TRBD2 | 13 | TRBJ2-3 | TRBV4-3 | CASSHGFSGGILF | TGCGCCAGCAGCCATGGATTTAGCGGGGGGATTCTTTTT
. | TRBD1 | 15 | TRBJ2-7 | TRBV4-1 | CASSRGQGPRDEQYF | TGCGCCAGCAGCCGCGGACAGGGGCCTCGGGACGAGCAGTACTTC
. | . | 16 | TRBJ2-1 | TRBV6-5 | CASSDRFRTNYNEQFF | TGTGCCAGCAGTGACCGATTTCGTACAAACTACAATGAGCAGTTCTTC
. | TRBD1 | 16 | TRBJ1-2 | TRBV5-1 | CASSSPHRGQGAGYTF | TGCGCCAGCAGCTCCCCCCACCGGGGACAGGGGGCAGGCTACACCTTC
few | TRBD1 | 15 | TRBJ1-2 | TRBV12-3/TRBV12-4 | CASRPTGTGYYGYTF | TGTGCCAGCAGGCCTACCGGGACAGGGTACTATGGCTACACCTTC
few | TRBD2 | 14 | TRBJ2-1 | TRBV20-1 | CSAFSAGGGNEQFF | TGCAGTGCCTTCTCAGCGGGGGGCGGTAATGAGCAGTTCTTC
. | . | 12 | TRBJ2-3 | TRBV10-2 | CASEGNTDTQYF | TGCGCCAGCGAAGGGAATACAGATACGCAGTATTTT